Following are 25 T cell receptor beta chains from one sample sequenced in a study of T cells in Graves' hyperthyroidism and ophthalmopathy. Amplification of TCR beta CDR3 regions was performed using RNA transcripts as template. HTBI primers were employed in a first-round RT-PCR of the TCR CDR3. From the multiplex PCR reads, TCRdb called clonotypes with MiXCR, one entry per CDR3 protein. The data show 500,000 to 650,000 distinct CDR3 sequences, 20% seen once. Specimen: blood. These TCRs come from a man in his forties or fifties with Graves' ophthalmopathy.

The chain has TRBV19 and TRBJ2-7; TRBD2 matches at 9 bases. Germline CDR1 is LNHDA and CDR2 is SQIVND (reference sequence). This CDR3 has 15 residues. Trimming took 6 bases from V and 4 from J; bases not matched to a gene: 10. This CDR3 reads CASSLLLAGMYEQYF. CDR3 DNA: TGTGCCAGTAGCCTCCTTCTAGCGGGAATGTACGAGCAGTACTTC.

This clonotype was observed a handful of times. The rearrangement links TRBV19 to TRBJ1-1; D not resolved. The germline CDR1 and CDR2 sequences are LNHDA and SQIVND (reference sequence). This CDR3 contains 13 residues. V dropped 3 bases and J dropped 7 bases, with 12 bases sitting between them. The CDR3 DNA reads as TGTGCCAGTAGTATCGATAGGTCCCGTGAAGCTTTCTTT. Its protein is CASSIDRSREAFF.

This clonotype has ten or more counts. The rearrangement uses TRBV18 and TRBJ1-1; tentatively, D is TRBD1 (5 bases). V was trimmed by 4 bases and J by 1 base, leaving 19 bases between them. CDR3 size: 17 residues. Germline V gene sequence: CDR1 KGHSH, CDR2 LQKENI. Here the CDR3 DNA reads TGTGCCAGCTCACTACACCCTCCATGGACAACGAACACTGAAGCTTTCTTT. It specifies CASSLHPPWTTNTEAFF.

The chain couples TRBV20-1 to TRBJ2-7, with 8 bases lining up with TRBD1. Germline CDR1 reads DFQATT; CDR2 reads SNEGSKA (reference sequence). This CDR3 is 13 amino acids long. V was pared by 5 bases and J by 2 bases, with 5 bases of the junction left unmatched. The CDR3 region has the DNA TGCAGTGCTGCCTGGACAGGGCCCTACGAGCAGTACTTC. It translates to CSAAWTGPYEQYF.

The chain employs TRBV20-1 and TRBJ1-5; D possibly corresponds to TRBD1 (6 bases). Germline CDR1 and CDR2: DFQATT and SNEGSKA (reference sequence). This CDR3 has 13 residues. The V gene lost 1 base and the J gene lost 6 bases, with 10 bases spanning the gap. In DNA, the CDR3 is TGCAGTGCTAGAGTTTCGGACAGTCAGCCCCAGCATTTT. It specifies CSARVSDSQPQHF.

The chain combines TRBV7-9 with TRBJ1-2; TRBD1 matches 10 bases. Germline V lookup: CDR1 SEHNR, CDR2 FQNEAQ (reference sequence). The junction had 2 bases not matched to a gene; V was cut back by 11 bases and J by 8 bases. This CDR3 contains 10 residues. The CDR3 region has the DNA TGTGCCGGGACAGGGGACGGCTACACCTTC. This gives the protein CAGTGDGYTF.

The CDR3 DNA sequence: TGCGCCAGCAGAAGGGACTGGTTAAATGAGCAGTTCTTC. Encoded protein: CASRRDWLNEQFF. The V gene is TRBV5-1, the J gene TRBJ2-1; perhaps TRBD2 as D (6 bases). The CDR3 is 13 amino acids. V was cut by 5 bases and J by 7 bases, with 13 bases left in between. The germline CDR1 and CDR2 sequences are SGHRS and YFSETQ.

Only a few counts were recorded for this clonotype. V and J are TRBV7-9 and TRBJ2-5; TRBD2 is a possible D gene (6 bases). The CDR3 is 15 residues long. V lost 5 bases and J lost 1, with 14 bases in between. Germline loops: CDR1 SEHNR, CDR2 FQNEAQ (reference sequence). This chain's CDR3 is CASSPGGLFQETQYF. The DNA for the CDR3 is TGTGCCAGCAGCCCCGGCGGACTATTCCAAGAGACCCAGTACTTC.

This clonotype was seen at least ten times. This sequence joins TRBV7-9 and TRBJ2-1; the D call may be TRBD1 or TRBD2 (7 bases each). The germline CDR1 and CDR2 sequences are SEHNR and FQNEAQ (reference sequence). Trimming took off 9 bases at V and 0 bases at J, with 15 bases between the two ends. The CDR3 consists of 15 residues. CDR3 DNA sequence: TGTGCCAGTCTCAGGGGGGGGATCTCCTACAATGAGCAGTTCTTC. It encodes CASLRGGISYNEQFF.

This clonotype has at least ten counts. The rearrangement joins TRBV6-2 or TRBV6-3 to TRBJ2-7; D is perhaps TRBD1 (5 bases). The V gene lost 6 bases and the J gene lost 3 bases, with 12 bases spanning the gap. Germline V gene data show CDR1 as MNHEY and CDR2 as SVGEGT. This CDR3 has 13 amino acids. CDR3 region: CASRTSGIYEQYF. The DNA of the CDR3 is TGTGCCAGCAGGACCTCAGGGATCTACGAGCAGTACTTC.

The V gene is TRBV27, the J gene TRBJ2-3, with D possibly being TRBD1 (5 bases). CDR1 MNHEY and CDR2 SMNVEV come from the germline V gene (reference sequence). The V gene lost 6 bases and the J gene lost 4 bases, with 14 bases spanning the gap. The CDR3 runs to 14 residues. DNA of the CDR3: TGTGCCAGCAGAGGGGCCATGAAGTCAGATACGCAGTATTTT. This encodes CASRGAMKSDTQYF.

Worth noting for this clonotype: The junction departs from the called germline gene at one end, perhaps through a read error. J is TRBJ1-1 and V is TRBV28, with a tentative D call TRBD1 (5 bases). The CDR3 is 18 amino acids. Germline V gene sequence: CDR1 MDHEN, CDR2 SYDVKM. The CDR3 spells CANSRRLRDGARNTEAFF. In DNA, the CDR3 is TGTGCCAACAGTCGCCGCCTTCGGGACGGGGCAAGAAACACTGAAGCTTTCTTT. The full variable domain, with the rest looked up from reference TRBV28 and TRBJ1-1, is DVKVTQSSRYLVKRTGEKVFLECVQDMDHENMFWYRQDPGLGLRLIYFSYDVKMKEKGDIPEGYSVSREKKERFSLILESASTNQTSMYLCANSRRLRDGARNTEAFFGQGTRLTVV.

This clonotype was counted only a few times. This rearrangement joins TRBV3-1 to TRBJ2-3, with 7 bases that match TRBD2. The CDR3 length is 16 residues. CDR1 is LGHDT and CDR2 is YNNKEL in the germline V gene (reference sequence). J lost 5 bases, V lost 1 base, and 9 bases had no gene match. The CDR3 reads CASSQGSGAGEDTQYF. In nucleotides, the CDR3 is TGTGCCAGCAGCCAAGGCAGCGGGGCGGGAGAAGATACGCAGTATTTT.

V is TRBV29-1 and J is TRBJ2-2, with a possible D match to TRBD2 (5 bases). This CDR3 contains 12 residues. Germline values: CDR1 SQVTM, CDR2 ANQGSEA. The ends were cut back, 6 bases at V and 5 bases at J, with 10 bases in the middle. Written as DNA, the CDR3 is TGCAGCGTGATACAGCGGACCGGGGAGCTGTTTTTT. Translation: CSVIQRTGELFF.

The rearrangement uses TRBV10-3 and TRBJ2-7, with 10 bases fitting TRBD1. Germline assignment: CDR1 ENHRY and CDR2 SYGVKD. This CDR3 has 15 amino acids. Losses at the gene ends were 9 bases for V and 6 bases for J; bases not matched to a gene: 14. CDR3 DNA: TGTGCCATTGCCCGGATCGGACAGGGGGAGCGCGAGCAGTACTTC. Encoded protein: CAIARIGQGEREQYF.

This clonotype was seen more than once but under ten times. This sequence joins TRBV18 and TRBJ2-1, with D maybe TRBD1 (6 bases). This CDR3 is 14 amino acids long. Germline V gives CDR1 KGHSH, CDR2 LQKENI. The germline V and J ends were trimmed by 4 bases and 5 bases, with 12 bases remaining between them. CDR3 nucleotides: TGTGCCAGCTCACGACCGGACAGAAACAATGAGCAGTTCTTC. It specifies CASSRPDRNNEQFF.

The chain links TRBV4-3 to TRBJ1-2, with D possibly TRBD1 on 5 matching bases. Germline CDR1 is LGHNA and CDR2 is YSLEER. This CDR3 has 15 residues. V lost 0 bases and J lost 1, with 9 bases in between. The CDR3 loop is CASSQDWGGNYGYTF. For the CDR3, the DNA is TGCGCCAGCAGCCAAGACTGGGGCGGTAACTATGGCTACACCTTC.

The CDR3: CASSEEYTEAFF. In DNA, the CDR3 is TGTGCCAGCAGTGAAGAGTACACTGAAGCTTTCTTT. The chain employs TRBV6-1 and TRBJ1-1; unclear D gene. There are 12 residues in the CDR3. The germline V gene encodes CDR1 MNHNS and CDR2 SASEGT. V lost 1 base, J lost 3 bases, and 3 bases lay in between.

The table lists this clonotype with many counts. The chain combines TRBV7-9 with TRBJ2-5; D is perhaps TRBD2 (5 bases). Germline V gene sequence: CDR1 SEHNR, CDR2 FQNEAQ (reference sequence). V was clipped by 5 bases and J by 0 bases, with 13 bases between them. CDR3 size: 15 residues. The DNA for the CDR3 is TGTGCCAGCAGCCCCAATGGGGAGTACCAAGAGACCCAGTACTTC. Its translation is CASSPNGEYQETQYF.

This clonotype was seen a handful of times. V gene TRBV28 combines with J gene TRBJ2-2; D gene ambiguous. The germline V gene has CDR1 MDHEN and CDR2 SYDVKM. The length of the CDR3 is 14 residues. Deletions cut 6 bases from V and 5 bases from J, with 13 bases between. The CDR3 sequence is CASRAPGWTGELFF. For the CDR3, the DNA is TGTGCCAGCAGGGCCCCCGGTTGGACCGGGGAGCTGTTTTTT. The entire variable domain, with the rest obtained from reference TRBV28 and TRBJ2-2, is as follows: DVKVTQSSRYLVKRTGEKVFLECVQDMDHENMFWYRQDPGLGLRLIYFSYDVKMKEKGDIPEGYSVSREKKERFSLILESASTNQTSMYLCASRAPGWTGELFFGEGSRLTVL.

This clonotype was counted many times. This chain links TRBV3-1 with TRBJ2-5; D unclear. V was clipped by 0 bases and J by 7 bases, with 15 bases between them. The CDR3 has 15 residues. Per the germline V gene, CDR1 is LGHDT and CDR2 is YNNKEL (reference sequence). The CDR3 nucleotides are TGTGCCAGCAGCCAAGATGGGTCCGCAATTGGGACCCAGTACTTC. It codes for CASSQDGSAIGTQYF.

This clonotype was seen a handful of times. V usage is TRBV12-3 or TRBV12-4 and J usage is TRBJ2-1; D not certain. This CDR3 is built from 11 residues. V lost 5 bases to trimming and J lost 10 bases, with 9 bases between them. The CDR3 DNA sequence: TGTGCCAGCAGTCTCATTCAAGAGCAGTTCTTC. Its translation: CASSLIQEQFF.

V is TRBV6-1 and J is TRBJ2-2; no clear D. The V gene's germline CDR1 is MNHNS and CDR2 SASEGT. V was shortened by 11 bases and J by 0 bases, with 7 bases between the two germline ends. The CDR3 has 12 residues. The CDR3 loop is CAEMTNTGELFF. As DNA, the CDR3 is TGTGCCGAAATGACGAACACCGGGGAGCTGTTTTTT.

This clonotype was observed a handful of times. The V call is TRBV27, the J call TRBJ1-2; TRBD1 aligns across 7 bases. CDR3 size: 14 residues. In germline, CDR1 is MNHEY, CDR2 SMNVEV (reference sequence). Germline trimming cut 3 bases from V and 7 bases from J; bases unmatched to any gene: 8. The CDR3 DNA follows: TGTGCCAGCAGTTTCCTAGGGGGCCCACCTGGCTACACCTTC. It codes for CASSFLGGPPGYTF.

This clonotype showed up just a few times. The chain couples TRBV27 to TRBJ1-6; D might be TRBD1 (6 bases). The V gene lost 5 bases and the J gene lost 9 bases, with 23 bases spanning the gap. Germline lookup yields CDR1 MNHEY and CDR2 SMNVEV (reference sequence). This CDR3 contains 17 residues. The CDR3 nucleotides are TGTGCCAGCAGTCGCACCGGGTTTCAGGGGTCCTTTTCACCCCTCCACTTT. Amino acid sequence: CASSRTGFQGSFSPLHF.